This is a list of T cell receptor beta chains from one sample in a study of blood T cell repertoires in COVID-19. The protocol was immunoSEQ multiplex PCR, while the TCRdb copy is restricted to in-frame clones and leaves out a portion. The sample holds 120,000 or so clones; 65% to 90% are singletons and the top ten take 5% to 7.5%. The source material was peripheral blood. The receptor set was obtained from a man older than 75 with active or convalescent COVID-19. Each CDR3 is given with its conserved first and last residue. A D gene is named only where the DNA matches it firmly. Clone size is stated in some rows and not others, as once, few, many or a class when expanded.

length: 16
V: TRBV15
J: TRBJ2-3
size: -
D: TRBD2
DNA: TGTGCCACCAGCAGAGATCTAGCGGGGGGGGTGGATACGCAGTATTTT
CDR3: CATSRDLAGGVDTQYF

length: 10
V: TRBV29-1
J: TRBJ2-3
size: -
D: -
DNA: TGCAGCGTTGCTACAGATACGCAGTATTTT
CDR3: CSVATDTQYF

length: 17
V: TRBV2
J: TRBJ2-1
size: -
D: -
DNA: TGTGCCAGCAGTGAAGGAGCCCTCGGGGAAGGTTACAATGAGCAGTTCTTC
CDR3: CASSEGALGEGYNEQFF

length: 11
V: TRBV29-1
J: TRBJ2-1
size: -
D: -
DNA: TGCAGCGTATATCGGGGGAATGAGCAGTTCTTC
CDR3: CSVYRGNEQFF

length: 14
V: TRBV27
J: TRBJ2-7
size: -
D: TRBD2
DNA: TGTGCCAGCAGTAGCCAGAGCGGGATCTACGAGCAGTACTTC
CDR3: CASSSQSGIYEQYF

length: 14
V: TRBV3-1/TRBV3-2
J: TRBJ1-1
size: -
D: -
DNA: TGTGCCAGCAGCCAACTACAGGGGAACACTGAAGCTTTCTTT
CDR3: CASSQLQGNTEAFF

length: 14
V: TRBV5-1
J: TRBJ2-3
size: -
D: TRBD1
DNA: TGCGCCAGCAGCGTCACAGGGGGTCCAGATACGCAGTATTTT
CDR3: CASSVTGGPDTQYF

length: 15
V: TRBV5-8
J: TRBJ1-5
size: -
D: -
DNA: TGTGCCAGCAGCTTGGAGGCAGGGGTAATTCAGCCCCAGCATTTT
CDR3: CASSLEAGVIQPQHF

length: 15
V: TRBV27
J: TRBJ2-1
size: -
D: -
DNA: TGTGCCAGCAGCCGGGACTTTGCCTCCTACAATGAGCAGTTCTTC
CDR3: CASSRDFASYNEQFF

length: 14
V: TRBV15
J: TRBJ1-2
size: -
D: -
DNA: TGTGCCACCAGCAGAGATAAAGGGGACTATGGCTACACCTTC
CDR3: CATSRDKGDYGYTF

length: 18
V: TRBV11-2
J: TRBJ1-4
size: -
D: TRBD1
DNA: TGTGCCAGCAGCCTCACCTTCGGCGCAGGGGGCGAAAATGAAAAACTGTTTTTT
CDR3: CASSLTFGAGGENEKLFF

length: 13
V: TRBV7-8
J: TRBJ1-5
size: -
D: -
DNA: TGTGCCAGCAGCTCAATTCAAAATCAGCCCCAGCATTTT
CDR3: CASSSIQNQPQHF

length: 15
V: TRBV6-5
J: TRBJ1-1
size: -
D: TRBD1
DNA: TGTGCCAGCAGTTATACCCCCACACACAGGGGAGAAGCTTTCTTT
CDR3: CASSYTPTHRGEAFF

length: 13
V: TRBV29-1
J: TRBJ1-2
size: many
D: -
DNA: TGCAGCGTTGCTGGGGCAGGGGACTATGGCTACACCTTC
CDR3: CSVAGAGDYGYTF

length: 14
V: TRBV28
J: TRBJ1-1
size: -
D: TRBD1
DNA: TGTGCCAGCAGGCACCGGGACAGGGGGGGAGAAGCTTTCTTT
CDR3: CASRHRDRGGEAFF

length: 14
V: TRBV6-5
J: TRBJ2-1
size: many
D: TRBD2
DNA: TGTGCCAGCAGCCTGGGACTAGCGGCTGGGGTGGCGTTCTTC
CDR3: CASSLGLAAGVAFF

length: 17
V: TRBV3-1/TRBV3-2
J: TRBJ2-3
size: -
D: TRBD2
DNA: TGTGCCAGCAGCCAAGATAGGAGCGGGGGGGCCGGGGATACGCAGTATTTT
CDR3: CASSQDRSGGAGDTQYF

length: 18
V: TRBV27
J: TRBJ2-5
size: -
D: TRBD1
DNA: TGTGCCAGCAGTTTATCCGGGACAGGGGGCAGGATCGGAGGGACCCAGTACTTC
CDR3: CASSLSGTGGRIGGTQYF

length: 15
V: TRBV7-2
J: TRBJ1-6
size: -
D: -
DNA: TGTGCCAGCAGCTTAGCGTGGCAGGGGAATTCACCCCTCCACTTT
CDR3: CASSLAWQGNSPLHF

length: 13
V: TRBV12-3/TRBV12-4
J: TRBJ1-1
size: -
D: -
DNA: TGTGCCAGCAGGGGGGGGCCTTGGACTGAAGCTTTCTTT
CDR3: CASRGGPWTEAFF

length: 11
V: TRBV7-2
J: TRBJ2-1
size: -
D: -
DNA: TGTGCCAGCAGCTTCTCGACGGGGCAGTTCTTC
CDR3: CASSFSTGQFF

length: 14
V: TRBV19
J: TRBJ2-7
size: few
D: -
DNA: TGTGCCAGTAGGCAGATGGCGGGATCGGGCGAGCAGTACTTC
CDR3: CASRQMAGSGEQYF

length: 16
V: TRBV5-1
J: TRBJ1-4
size: -
D: -
DNA: TGCGCCAGCAGCTTGGCCGGGGGGACCCGGGGTGAAAAACTGTTTTTT
CDR3: CASSLAGGTRGEKLFF

length: 16
V: TRBV5-1
J: TRBJ1-4
size: few
D: TRBD1
DNA: TGCGCCAGCAGCTTGACGGGGACAGGGGGCGATGAAAAACTGTTTTTT
CDR3: CASSLTGTGGDEKLFF

length: 14
V: TRBV4-1
J: TRBJ2-7
size: -
D: -
DNA: TGCGCCAGCAGCCTAGCCGGGGATGCCTACGAGCAGTACTTC
CDR3: CASSLAGDAYEQYF

length: 12
V: TRBV19
J: TRBJ1-1
size: once
D: -
DNA: TGTGCCAGTAGTCCCACGGTGGGGGCAGCTTTCTTT
CDR3: CASSPTVGAAFF

length: 15
V: TRBV7-9
J: TRBJ2-1
size: many
D: TRBD1
DNA: TGTGCCAGCAGCCCCCGACAGGGGCAGTACAATGAGCAGTTCTTC
CDR3: CASSPRQGQYNEQFF

length: 15
V: TRBV19
J: TRBJ1-4
size: -
D: -
DNA: TGTGCCAGTAGTATAATGAAGATGAGTAATGAAAAACTGTTTTTT
CDR3: CASSIMKMSNEKLFF

length: 13
V: TRBV28
J: TRBJ1-2
size: -
D: TRBD1
DNA: TGTGCCAGCAGACGACAGGGGGGCTATGGCTACACCTTC
CDR3: CASRRQGGYGYTF

length: 14
V: TRBV2
J: TRBJ1-2
size: -
D: -
DNA: TGTGCCAGCAGTGAAGCAGGCAGGGTGGCTGGCTACACCTTC
CDR3: CASSEAGRVAGYTF

length: 14
V: TRBV6-2/TRBV6-3
J: TRBJ1-6
size: -
D: TRBD1
DNA: TGTGCCAGCAGTTACCCACAGGGGAATTCACCCCTCCACTTT
CDR3: CASSYPQGNSPLHF

length: 14
V: TRBV19
J: TRBJ2-7
size: -
D: TRBD2
DNA: TGTGCCAGTAGTATGGGCGGGAGCGAGGGCGAGCAGTACTTC
CDR3: CASSMGGSEGEQYF

length: 13
V: TRBV4-1
J: TRBJ1-4
size: -
D: TRBD1
DNA: TGCGCCAGCAGCCAACGGGACAGTGAAAAACTGTTTTTT
CDR3: CASSQRDSEKLFF

length: 13
V: TRBV11-3
J: TRBJ1-1
size: -
D: -
DNA: TGTGCCAGCAGCTTAGACAGGAACACTGAAGCTTTCTTT
CDR3: CASSLDRNTEAFF

length: 14
V: TRBV25-1
J: TRBJ1-1
size: -
D: TRBD1
DNA: TGTGCCAGCAGGGGACAGGGGGTGAACACTGAAGCTTTCTTT
CDR3: CASRGQGVNTEAFF

length: 16
V: TRBV6-5
J: TRBJ2-2
size: few
D: -
DNA: TGTGCCAGCAGTTCTCCGGCGGGGACTAACACCGGGGAGCTGTTTTTT
CDR3: CASSSPAGTNTGELFF

length: 14
V: TRBV19
J: TRBJ2-1
size: -
D: -
DNA: TGTGCCAGTAGCAATTCGCAGGTTATCAATGAGCAGTTCTTC
CDR3: CASSNSQVINEQFF

length: 12
V: TRBV10-3
J: TRBJ2-7
size: once
D: -
DNA: TGTGCCATCAGAGGGGACTCCTACGAGCAGTACTTC
CDR3: CAIRGDSYEQYF

length: 15
V: TRBV7-2
J: TRBJ2-2
size: -
D: TRBD1
DNA: TGTGCCAGCAACGGGGGACAGGGTGGAACCGGGGAGCTGTTTTTT
CDR3: CASNGGQGGTGELFF

length: 14
V: TRBV6-5
J: TRBJ2-7
size: -
D: TRBD1
DNA: TGTGCCAGCACTCGGGGCGGGACAGGGAACGAGCAGTACTTC
CDR3: CASTRGGTGNEQYF

length: 14
V: TRBV19
J: TRBJ2-6
size: -
D: -
DNA: TGTGCCAGTAGGGGGAGCTCTGGGGCCAACGTCCTGACTTTC
CDR3: CASRGSSGANVLTF

length: 14
V: TRBV10-3
J: TRBJ2-3
size: -
D: TRBD1
DNA: TGTGCCATCAGTGAGTTCGGACAGGTGGATACGCAGTATTTT
CDR3: CAISEFGQVDTQYF

length: 16
V: TRBV15
J: TRBJ2-1
size: -
D: -
DNA: TGTGCCACCACCCCTAGGGGAGGTCTCACCTACAATGAGCAGTTCTTC
CDR3: CATTPRGGLTYNEQFF

length: 12
V: TRBV29-1
J: TRBJ1-2
size: -
D: TRBD1
DNA: TGCAGCGTTGTGCAACAGGGGTATGGCTACACCTTC
CDR3: CSVVQQGYGYTF

length: 14
V: TRBV13
J: TRBJ1-2
size: few
D: -
DNA: TGTGCCAGCAGCTTCACCCCCCCGGCAGGTGGCTACACCTTC
CDR3: CASSFTPPAGGYTF

length: 17
V: TRBV4-2
J: TRBJ1-5
size: once
D: TRBD1
DNA: TGTGCCAGCAGCCAAGATGGAGGACAGGGTCGGAATCAGCCCCAGCATTTT
CDR3: CASSQDGGQGRNQPQHF

length: 14
V: TRBV28
J: TRBJ2-1
size: -
D: TRBD1
DNA: TGTGCCAGCAGTCTGACAGGGGAATGGGATGAGCAGTTCTTC
CDR3: CASSLTGEWDEQFF

length: 13
V: TRBV7-7
J: TRBJ2-7
size: -
D: -
DNA: TGTGCCAGCAGCTTCGAACAGGGATCCGAGCAGTACTTC
CDR3: CASSFEQGSEQYF

length: 11
V: TRBV29-1
J: TRBJ2-1
size: -
D: -
DNA: TGCAGCGTTGAATTACAGGGTGAGCAGTTCTTC
CDR3: CSVELQGEQFF